The text below deals with one TCR beta chain. The data derive from a study of blood T cell repertoires in COVID-19. As for the study in general: T cells, B-cell-depleted T cells, or PBMCs provided the cDNA or gDNA that served as material.

Authors' analysis steps: Amplification of reference gene primers was used by the study to estimate nucleated cell counts. TCRdb keeps only in-frame clones here, not all; method: immunoSEQ multiplex PCR. The DNA was the basis for D and trimming; V, J and clone size are from that table. The profile shows around 97,000 clones, roughly 87% of them singletons. The specimen was peripheral blood. This receptor was obtained from a human donor in a cohort sampled during active COVID-19.

The CDR3 is CASNLGGANYGYTF. In DNA, the CDR3 is TGTGCCAGTAATTTAGGGGGCGCAAACTATGGCTACACCTTC. This chain links TRBV19 with TRBJ1-2, with TRBD1 identical over 7 bases. CDR1 and CDR2 from the germline V gene are LNHDA and SQIVND (reference sequence). The CDR3 consists of 14 residues. V was clipped by 7 bases and J by 2 bases; unmatched bases: 7.